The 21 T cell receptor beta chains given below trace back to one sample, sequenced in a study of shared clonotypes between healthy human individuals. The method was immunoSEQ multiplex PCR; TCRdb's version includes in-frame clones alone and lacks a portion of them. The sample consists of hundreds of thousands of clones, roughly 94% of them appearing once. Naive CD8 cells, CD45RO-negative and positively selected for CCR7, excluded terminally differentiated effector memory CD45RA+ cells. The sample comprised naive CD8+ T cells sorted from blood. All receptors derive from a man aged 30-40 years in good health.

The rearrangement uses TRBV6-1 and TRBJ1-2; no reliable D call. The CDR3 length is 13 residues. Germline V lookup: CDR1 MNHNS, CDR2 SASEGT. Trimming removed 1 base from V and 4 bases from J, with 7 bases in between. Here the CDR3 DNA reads TGTGCCAGCAGTGAAGAAGAGGCCTATGGCTACACCTTC. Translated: CASSEEEAYGYTF.

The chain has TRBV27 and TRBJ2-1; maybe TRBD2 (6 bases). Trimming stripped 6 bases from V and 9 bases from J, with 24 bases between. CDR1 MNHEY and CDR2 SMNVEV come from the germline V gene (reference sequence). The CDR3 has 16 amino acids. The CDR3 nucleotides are TGTGCCAGCAGCGACACCGCGGGACCTGTACCAAGTGAGCAGTTCTTC. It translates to CASSDTAGPVPSEQFF.

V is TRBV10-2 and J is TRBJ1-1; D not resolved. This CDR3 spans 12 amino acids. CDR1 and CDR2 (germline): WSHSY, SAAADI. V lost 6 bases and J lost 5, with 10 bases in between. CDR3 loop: CASRGWATEAFF. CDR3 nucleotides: TGCGCCAGCAGGGGGTGGGCTACTGAAGCTTTCTTT.

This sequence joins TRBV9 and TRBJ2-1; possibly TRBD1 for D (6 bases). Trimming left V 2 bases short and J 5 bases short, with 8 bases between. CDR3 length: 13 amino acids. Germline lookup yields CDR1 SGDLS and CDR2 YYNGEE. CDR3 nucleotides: TGTGCCAGCAGCGTCGGACAGCACAATGAGCAGTTCTTC. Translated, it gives CASSVGQHNEQFF.

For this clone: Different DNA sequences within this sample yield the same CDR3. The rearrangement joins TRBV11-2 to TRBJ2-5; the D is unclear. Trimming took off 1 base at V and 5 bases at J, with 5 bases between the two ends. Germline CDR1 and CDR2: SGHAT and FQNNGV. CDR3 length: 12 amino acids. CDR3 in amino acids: CASSLVGETQYF. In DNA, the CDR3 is TGTGCCAGCAGCTTAGTAGGGGAGACCCAGTACTTC.

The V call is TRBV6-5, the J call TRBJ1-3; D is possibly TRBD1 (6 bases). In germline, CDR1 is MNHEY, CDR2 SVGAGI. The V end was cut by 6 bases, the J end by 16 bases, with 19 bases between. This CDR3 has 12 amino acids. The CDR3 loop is CASRGARRSLYF. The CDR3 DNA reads TGTGCCAGCAGGGGGGCGAGGCGGTCTCTCTATTTT.

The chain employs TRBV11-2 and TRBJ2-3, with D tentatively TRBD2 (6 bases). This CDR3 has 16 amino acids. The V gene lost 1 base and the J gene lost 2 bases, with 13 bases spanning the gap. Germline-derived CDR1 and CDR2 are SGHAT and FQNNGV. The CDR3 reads CASSLGWGESTDTQYF. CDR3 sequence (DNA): TGTGCCAGCAGCTTAGGATGGGGGGAGTCCACAGATACGCAGTATTTT.

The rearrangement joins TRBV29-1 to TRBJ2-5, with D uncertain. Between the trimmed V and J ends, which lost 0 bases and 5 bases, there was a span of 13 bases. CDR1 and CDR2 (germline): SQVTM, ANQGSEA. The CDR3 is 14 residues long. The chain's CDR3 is CSVEDVGVQETQYF. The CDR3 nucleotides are TGCAGCGTTGAAGATGTTGGGGTACAGGAGACCCAGTACTTC.

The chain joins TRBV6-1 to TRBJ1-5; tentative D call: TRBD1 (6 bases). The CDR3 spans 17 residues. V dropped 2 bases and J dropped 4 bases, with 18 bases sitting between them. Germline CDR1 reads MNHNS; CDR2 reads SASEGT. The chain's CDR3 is CASSETGGAGVNQPQHF. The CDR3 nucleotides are TGTGCCAGCAGTGAAACTGGGGGCGCCGGGGTTAATCAGCCCCAGCATTTT.

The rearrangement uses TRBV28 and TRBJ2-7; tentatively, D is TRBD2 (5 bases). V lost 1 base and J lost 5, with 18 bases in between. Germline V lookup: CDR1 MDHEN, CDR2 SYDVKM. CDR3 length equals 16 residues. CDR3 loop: CASSLLWGETTHEQYF. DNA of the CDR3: TGTGCCAGCAGTTTATTGTGGGGAGAGACAACCCACGAGCAGTACTTC.

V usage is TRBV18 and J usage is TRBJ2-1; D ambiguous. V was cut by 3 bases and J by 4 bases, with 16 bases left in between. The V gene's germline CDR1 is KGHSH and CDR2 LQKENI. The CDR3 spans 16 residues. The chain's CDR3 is CASSPPPVSPYNEQFF. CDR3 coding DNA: TGTGCCAGCTCACCTCCACCCGTAAGTCCGTACAATGAGCAGTTCTTC. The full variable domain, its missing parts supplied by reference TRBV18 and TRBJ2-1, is NAGVMQNPRHLVRRRGQEARLRCSPMKGHSHVYWYRQLPEEGLKFMVYLQKENIIDESGMPKERFSAEFPKEGPSILRIQQVVRGDSAAYFCASSPPPVSPYNEQFFGPGTRLTVL.

The CDR3: CASSLQDEAEAFF. CDR3 nucleotides: TGTGCCAGCAGCTTGCAAGATGAGGCTGAAGCTTTCTTT. This chain uses TRBV5-4 with TRBJ1-1; D gene ambiguous. CDR1 and CDR2 (germline): SGHNT, YYREEE (reference sequence). The CDR3 is 13 residues long. Trimming took 1 base from V and 6 from J, leaving 10 bases between them. Complete variable domain (other parts from reference TRBV5-4 and TRBJ1-1): ETGVTQSPTHLIKTRGQQVTLRCSSQSGHNTVSWYQQALGQGPQFIFQYYREEENGRGNFPPRFSGLQFPNYSSELNVNALELDDSALYLCASSLQDEAEAFFGQGTRLTVV.

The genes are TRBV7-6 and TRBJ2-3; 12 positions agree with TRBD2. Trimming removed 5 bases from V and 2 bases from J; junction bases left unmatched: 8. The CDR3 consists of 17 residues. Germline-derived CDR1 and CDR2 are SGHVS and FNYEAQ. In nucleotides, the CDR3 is TGTGCCAGCAGCCGCCCCCGGACTAGCGGGATCACAGATACGCAGTATTTT. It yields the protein CASSRPRTSGITDTQYF.

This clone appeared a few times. As DNA, the CDR3 is TGTGCCAGCAGCCCCATGGGTAGCGGTCCCTACGAGCAGTACTTC. Residues: CASSPMGSGPYEQYF. The chain is built from TRBV7-2 and TRBJ2-7; weak D call: TRBD2 (6 bases). Germline V gives CDR1 SGHTA, CDR2 FQGNSA. V dropped 5 bases and J dropped 2 bases, with 16 bases sitting between them. The CDR3 spans 15 residues.

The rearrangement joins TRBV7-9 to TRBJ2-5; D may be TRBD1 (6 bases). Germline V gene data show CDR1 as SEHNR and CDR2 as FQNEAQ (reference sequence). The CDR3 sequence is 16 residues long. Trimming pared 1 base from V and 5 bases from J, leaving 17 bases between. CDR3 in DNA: TGTGCCAGCAGCTTAGATGACAGGAGCGAGCGGGAGACCCAGTACTTC. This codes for CASSLDDRSERETQYF.

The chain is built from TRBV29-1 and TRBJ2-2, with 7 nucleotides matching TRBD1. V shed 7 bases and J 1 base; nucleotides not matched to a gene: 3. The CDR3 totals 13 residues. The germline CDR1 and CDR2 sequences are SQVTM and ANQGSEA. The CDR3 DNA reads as TGCAGCGCTGGGGACAGGAACACCGGGGAGCTGTTTTTT. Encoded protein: CSAGDRNTGELFF.

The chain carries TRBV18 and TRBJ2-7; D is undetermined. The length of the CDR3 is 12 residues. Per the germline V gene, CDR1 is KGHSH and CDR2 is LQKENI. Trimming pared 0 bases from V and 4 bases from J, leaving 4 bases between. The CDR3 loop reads CASSPPTYEQYF. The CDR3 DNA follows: TGTGCCAGCTCACCACCGACGTACGAGCAGTACTTC.

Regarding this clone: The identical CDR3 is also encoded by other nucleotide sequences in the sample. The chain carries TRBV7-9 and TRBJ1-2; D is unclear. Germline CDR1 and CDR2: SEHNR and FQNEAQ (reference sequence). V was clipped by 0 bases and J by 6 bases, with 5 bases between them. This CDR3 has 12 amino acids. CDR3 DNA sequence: TGTGCCAGCAGCTTAGCCGGGGATGGCTACACCTTC. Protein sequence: CASSLAGDGYTF.

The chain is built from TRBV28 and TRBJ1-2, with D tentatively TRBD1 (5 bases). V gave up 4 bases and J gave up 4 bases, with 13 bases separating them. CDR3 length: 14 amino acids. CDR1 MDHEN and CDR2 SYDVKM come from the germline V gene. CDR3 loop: CASSSSGTLYGYTF. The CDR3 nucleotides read TGTGCCAGCAGTTCCTCCGGGACCCTCTATGGCTACACCTTC.

In DNA form, the CDR3 reads TGTGCCAGCAGCGTAGGGGCTACTAGGAGCGATGAGCAGTTCTTC. Its protein is CASSVGATRSDEQFF. The chain combines TRBV9 with TRBJ2-1; D may be TRBD2 (5 bases). The CDR3 consists of 15 residues. V lost 0 bases and J 8 bases, leaving 15 bases between the germline ends. CDR1 is SGDLS and CDR2 is YYNGEE in the germline V gene.

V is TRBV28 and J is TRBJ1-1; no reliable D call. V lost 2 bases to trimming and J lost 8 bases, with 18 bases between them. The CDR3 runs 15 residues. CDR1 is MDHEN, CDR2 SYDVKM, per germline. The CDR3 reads CASSLMGLAPPEAFF. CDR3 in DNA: TGTGCCAGCAGTTTAATGGGGTTGGCACCACCCGAAGCTTTCTTT.